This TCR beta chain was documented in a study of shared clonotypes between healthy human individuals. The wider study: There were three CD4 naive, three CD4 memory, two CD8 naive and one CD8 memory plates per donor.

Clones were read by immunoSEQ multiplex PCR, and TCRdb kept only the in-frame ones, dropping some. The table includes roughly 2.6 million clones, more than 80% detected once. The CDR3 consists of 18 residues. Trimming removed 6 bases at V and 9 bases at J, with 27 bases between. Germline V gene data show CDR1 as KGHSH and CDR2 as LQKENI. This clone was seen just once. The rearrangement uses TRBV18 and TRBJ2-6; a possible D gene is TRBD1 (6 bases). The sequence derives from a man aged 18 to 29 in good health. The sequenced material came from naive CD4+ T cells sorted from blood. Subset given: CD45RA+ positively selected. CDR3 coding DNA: TGTGCCAGCTCCGAAAACAGGGCGTCGAGAGTCCTCCACAACGTCCTGACTTTC. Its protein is CASSENRASRVLHNVLTF.